The sequence of this T cell receptor beta chain was determined in a study of control samples from healthy donors and cancer patients. Repertoires were generated with immunoSEQ multiplex PCR, while TCRdb's copy carries only in-frame clones and drops some. The data show approximately 130,000 clones, with around 90% seen just once and about 8.7% held by the top ten. CDR1 SQVTM and CDR2 ANQGSEA come from the germline V gene. Trimming left V 0 bases short and J 4 bases short, with 1 base between. CDR3 length: 11 residues. This receptor was obtained from a middle-aged man in good health. Sequenced: blood. The rearrangement uses TRBV29-1 and TRBJ1-3; D not certain. The CDR3 is CSVEDGNTIYF. The CDR3 DNA follows: TGCAGCGTTGAAGACGGAAACACCATATATTTT.